Below, one T cell receptor (beta chain) is given with its context. Its cognate antigen is unknown. Genes here carry mouse names. The read terminates 1 residue before the CDR3 end, so the remaining end is supplied by the germline J gene. The data belong to a study of tissue T cells after allogeneic stem cell transplantation. In germline, CDR1 is NSQYPW, CDR2 LRSPGD (reference sequence). The CDR3 loop spans 16 amino acids. Trimming took off 0 bases at V and 0 bases at J, with 10 bases between the two ends. Study-wide results and limits: In patients and mice, blood and spleen missed much of tissue repertoire. Within patients, tissue anatomy strongly shaped TCR repertoire composition. Motif-based clustering found tissue-specific repertoire signatures shared across patients, though few clones were shared. Some tissue clones might be persisting host cells; their alloreactivity or antigen specificity was not determined.

Libraries were prepared by immunoSEQ multiplex PCR; TCRdb keeps only in-frame clonotypes and omits some of them. Of about 2,300 clones in the sample, about 66% were seen once. This sequence joins TRBV1 and TRBJ2-3, with D perhaps matching TRBD1 (6 bases). The source of this sequence is a female BALB/c mouse in good health. The mouse line has the MHC haplotype H2-d. Sequenced material: gut tissue. CDR3 bases read: TGCACCTGCAGTGCAGATTACAGGGTCAGTGCAGAAACGCTGTAT. It yields the protein CTCSADYRVSAETLY. The entire CDR3 is CTCSADYRVSAETLYF.